This entry lists 17 T cell receptor beta chains sequenced from one sample in a study of identical twins (dated by TCRdb to between 2015 and 2016). The library came from 5' RACE. The instrument was an Illumina HiSeq 2000. TCRdb trimmed the raw reads at Q25, called clones with MiXCR and kept productive beta chains. CDR3 protein sequences are deduplicated, and each keeps its most common genes and DNA. The sample table records approximately 220,000 distinct CDR3 sequences; 7.5% of these occur just once. The biggest ten clones account for approximately 2% of the sample. These data are also associated with another study on yellow fever vaccine responses in identical twins.

Material: memory (CD45RO+) T cells sorted from blood. Read against the paper, the sample's cell subset or site label means: CD45RO+ enriched T cells. The receptors stem from a woman under 30 in good health.

This clonotype occurred a few times. This sequence joins TRBV7-9 and TRBJ1-1; D is unresolved. Looked up from germline, CDR1 is SEHNR and CDR2 is FQNEAQ (reference sequence). There are 14 residues in the CDR3. The V gene lost 1 base and the J gene lost 5 bases, with 11 bases spanning the gap. The CDR3 coding sequence is TGTGCCAGCAGCTTAGGCCAGACGTGGACTGAAGCTTTCTTT. Translating it yields CASSLGQTWTEAFF. Complete variable domain (other parts from reference TRBV7-9 and TRBJ1-1): DTGVSQNPRHKITKRGQNVTFRCDPISEHNRLYWYRQTLGQGPEFLTYFQNEAQLEKSRLLSDRFSAERPKGSFSTLEIQRTEQGDSAMYLCASSLGQTWTEAFFGQGTRLTVV.

This clonotype was seen ten or more times. One junction end disagrees with the germline gene, perhaps due to a read error. The chain employs TRBV12-3 or TRBV12-4 and TRBJ2-4; D is ambiguous. The CDR3 runs to 13 residues. The CDR3 sequence is CTSSAFHGNIQYF. The CDR3 nucleotides read TGTACCAGCAGCGCTTTCCATGGAAACATTCAGTACTTC.

This clonotype was counted only a few times. The chain joins TRBV7-2 to TRBJ2-2, with 9 bases lining up with TRBD1. The CDR3 runs to 15 residues. After removal of 4 bases from V and 3 bases from J, the junction contained 3 bases not matched to a gene. Germline assignment: CDR1 SGHTA and CDR2 FQGNSA. The CDR3 spells CASSYRDRDTGELFF. The CDR3 region has the DNA TGTGCCAGCAGCTACCGGGACAGGGACACCGGGGAGCTGTTTTTT.

Only a few counts were recorded for this clonotype. The V call is TRBV4-3, the J call TRBJ2-7, with unresolved D. From germline, CDR1 is LGHNA and CDR2 YSLEER. The CDR3 has 14 residues. V lost 1 base, J lost 2 bases, and 9 bases lay in between. The CDR3: CASSQGMQTYEQYF. The CDR3 DNA reads TGCGCCAGCAGCCAAGGTATGCAGACCTACGAGCAGTACTTC.

J is TRBJ2-6 and V is TRBV27; TRBD1 matches 8 bases. Germline V gives CDR1 MNHEY, CDR2 SMNVEV (reference sequence). V dropped 5 bases and J dropped 2; count of bases not matched to a gene: 2. The length of the CDR3 is 15 residues. The CDR3 protein is CASSTTGAGANVLTF. CDR3 DNA sequence: TGTGCCAGCAGTACGACAGGGGCTGGGGCCAACGTCCTGACTTTC.

This clonotype was found a few times. The chain carries TRBV3-1 and TRBJ1-1; the D gene is possibly TRBD1 (5 bases). Per the germline V gene, CDR1 is LGHDT and CDR2 is YNNKEL (reference sequence). V gave up 5 bases and J gave up 0 bases, with 7 bases separating them. The CDR3 sequence is 13 residues long. CDR3 DNA sequence: TGTGCCAGCAGCAGACAGCTGAACACTGAAGCTTTCTTT. This translates into CASSRQLNTEAFF. Looking up the rest from reference TRBV3-1 and TRBJ1-1 gives the full variable domain: DTAVSQTPKYLVTQMGNDKSIKCEQNLGHDTMYWYKQDSKKFLKIMFSYNNKELIINETVPNRFSPKSPDKAHLNLHINSLELGDSAVYFCASSRQLNTEAFFGQGTRLTVV.

CDR3 sequence: CASSQDWVAGTGDTQYF. The CDR3 nucleotides read TGCGCCAGCAGCCAAGATTGGGTAGCGGGAACTGGAGATACGCAGTATTTT. V usage is TRBV4-3 and J usage is TRBJ2-3, with 8 positions matching TRBD2. V lost 0 bases and J lost 5; bases outside the gene matches: 10. The CDR3 is 17 amino acids. Germline V gene sequence: CDR1 LGHNA, CDR2 YSLEER.

J is TRBJ2-7 and V is TRBV12-3 or TRBV12-4; no clear D gene. V lost 7 bases, J lost 0 bases, and 7 bases lay in between. The CDR3 length is 12 residues. Written as DNA, the CDR3 is TGTGCCAGCAAACAGAGCTCCTACGAGCAGTACTTC. Translation: CASKQSSYEQYF.

The sample holds many counts of this clonotype. The chain employs TRBV6-1 and TRBJ1-6, with TRBD1 as a possible D gene (5 bases). Germline-derived CDR1 and CDR2 are MNHNS and SASEGT. Deletions cut 5 bases from V and 7 bases from J, with 18 bases between. This CDR3 spans 16 amino acids. The CDR3 protein is CASSRWDSLRNSPLHF. CDR3 in DNA: TGTGCCAGCAGTCGATGGGACTCTTTGCGGAATTCACCCCTCCACTTT.

The chain uses TRBV5-1 and TRBJ2-5; D not resolved. The germline gives CDR1 SGHRS, CDR2 YFSETQ. The CDR3 runs 14 residues. V lost 4 bases to trimming and J lost 1 base, with 11 bases between them. The CDR3 region is CASSPMSPQETQYF. The CDR3 DNA sequence: TGCGCCAGCAGCCCAATGAGTCCCCAAGAGACCCAGTACTTC.

This clonotype was picked up many times. This chain connects TRBV6-6 to TRBJ1-1; D uncertain. Per germline, CDR1 MNHNY and CDR2 SVGAGI (reference sequence). This CDR3 comprises 12 residues. The V end lost 6 bases, the J end lost 2 bases, and 7 bases lay between the germline ends. The CDR3 here is CASRADNTEAFF. In nucleotides, the CDR3 is TGTGCCAGCAGGGCCGATAACACTGAAGCTTTCTTT.

In this sample, this clonotype turned up a few times. The V call is TRBV18, the J call TRBJ2-3; TRBD2 might be the D (5 bases). This CDR3 comprises 16 residues. Deletions cut 0 bases from V and 0 bases from J, with 10 bases between. From germline, CDR1 is KGHSH and CDR2 LQKENI. The CDR3 nucleotides read TGTGCCAGCTCACCACCAAGCCGGACTAGCACAGATACGCAGTATTTT. It is translated as CASSPPSRTSTDTQYF.

This clonotype was counted ten times or more. V is TRBV14 and J is TRBJ2-2; D uncertain. Germline CDR1 is SGHDN and CDR2 is FVKESK. V shed 4 bases and J shed 4 bases, with 16 bases lying between them. The CDR3 extends over 16 amino acids. The DNA for the CDR3 is TGTGCCAGCAGCCTTTCTCGGGCAGGCCCCACCGGGGAGCTGTTTTTT. Encoded protein: CASSLSRAGPTGELFF.

The genes are TRBV18 and TRBJ2-1, with 7 bases fitting TRBD1. J gave up 4 bases and V 2 bases, and 11 bases lay outside the gene matches. The length of the CDR3 is 17 residues. Germline V gene data show CDR1 as KGHSH and CDR2 as LQKENI. CDR3 nucleotides: TGTGCCAGCTCACCAGGTCCCGGGACAGCGTTGTACAATGAGCAGTTCTTC. Protein: CASSPGPGTALYNEQFF.

This clonotype was detected a few times. V gene TRBV4-3 combines with J gene TRBJ2-2; 13 nucleotides match TRBD2. The length of the CDR3 is 17 residues. Germline V lookup: CDR1 LGHNA, CDR2 YSLEER. The V gene end was trimmed by 0 bases and the J gene end by 7 bases; junction bases not matched to a gene: 5. CDR3 loop: CASSQDPGLAGYGELFF. As DNA, the CDR3 is TGCGCCAGCAGCCAAGACCCGGGACTAGCGGGGTACGGGGAGCTGTTTTTT.

This clonotype was recorded many times. V gene TRBV6-5 combines with J gene TRBJ2-7, with 9 nucleotides matching TRBD1. V trimming: 7 bases; J trimming: 5 bases; junction bases outside the gene matches: 0. Germline V CDR1 and CDR2: MNHEY, SVGAGI. The CDR3 sequence is 11 residues long. The DNA for the CDR3 is TGTGCCAGCAACAGGGGGCACGAGCAGTACTTC. Translating gives CASNRGHEQYF.

This clonotype was seen repeatedly, ten times or more. The chain employs TRBV5-1 and TRBJ2-1; 9 nucleotides match TRBD2. This CDR3 is built from 13 residues. CDR1 and CDR2 from the germline V gene are SGHRS and YFSETQ. J was trimmed by 8 bases and V by 4 bases; bases with no gene match: 4. CDR3 in amino acids: CASSPGLADEQFF. The CDR3 bases are TGCGCCAGCAGCCCGGGACTAGCCGATGAGCAGTTCTTC.